This record looks at one T cell receptor beta chain sequence and its context. Recruitment covered 20 to 25 US areas and drew participants whose ages spanned roughly 18 to 90 years. Cohort allocation depended upon clinical history that participants reported. Per the study methods: Using reference gene primer amplification, nucleated cell counts were estimated. The assay was immunoSEQ multiplex PCR, and TCRdb's table has in-frame clones only and misses some. The V and J calls and the clone size are those of that table, but D and trimming were determined from the DNA. The sample lists about 270,000 clones; less than 90% were seen once. This specimen belongs to a study of blood T cell repertoires in COVID-19. Across the whole study: From T cells, B-cell-depleted T cells, or PBMCs came the material, which was cDNA or gDNA.

CDR3 length: 14 amino acids. Trimming shortened V by 4 bases and J by 1 base, and 10 bases separated the two germline ends. Looked up from germline, CDR1 is LGHNA and CDR2 is YSLEER. The chain has TRBV4-3 and TRBJ1-1; D gene unclear. The specimen was PBMCs or T cells enriched from blood (not recorded which). This clonotype originated in a woman aged 45-65 years who had recovered from COVID-19. CDR3 loop: CASSPGRRNTEAFF. The CDR3 nucleotides read TGCGCCAGCAGCCCCGGGAGACGGAACACTGAAGCTTTCTTT.